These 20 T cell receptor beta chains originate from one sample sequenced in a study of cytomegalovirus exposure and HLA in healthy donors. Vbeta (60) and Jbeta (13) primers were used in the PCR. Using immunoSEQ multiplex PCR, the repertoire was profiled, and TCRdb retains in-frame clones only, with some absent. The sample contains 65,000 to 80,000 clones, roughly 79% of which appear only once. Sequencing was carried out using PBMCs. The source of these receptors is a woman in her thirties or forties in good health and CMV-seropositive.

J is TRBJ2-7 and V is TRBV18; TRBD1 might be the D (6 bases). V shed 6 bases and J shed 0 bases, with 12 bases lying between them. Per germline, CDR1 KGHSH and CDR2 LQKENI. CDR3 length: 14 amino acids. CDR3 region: CASSRRQASYEQYF. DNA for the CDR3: TGTGCCAGCTCTCGCCGACAGGCCTCCTACGAGCAGTACTTC.

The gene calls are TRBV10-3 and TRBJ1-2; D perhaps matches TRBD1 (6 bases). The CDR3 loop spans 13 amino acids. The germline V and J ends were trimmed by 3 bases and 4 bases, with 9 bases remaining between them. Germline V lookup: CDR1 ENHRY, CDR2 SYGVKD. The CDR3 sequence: CAISEQGTYGYTF. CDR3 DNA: TGTGCCATCAGTGAACAGGGAACCTATGGCTACACCTTC.

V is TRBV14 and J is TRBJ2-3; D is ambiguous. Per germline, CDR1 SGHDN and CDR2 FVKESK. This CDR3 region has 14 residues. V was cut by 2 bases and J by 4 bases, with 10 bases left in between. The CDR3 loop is CASSQNLGPDTQYF. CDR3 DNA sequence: TGTGCCAGCAGCCAAAATCTGGGCCCAGATACGCAGTATTTT. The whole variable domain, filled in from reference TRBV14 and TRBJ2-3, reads EAGVTQFPSHSVIEKGQTVTLRCDPISGHDNLYWYRRVMGKEIKFLLHFVKESKQDESGMPNNRFLAERTGGTYSTLKVQPAELEDSGVYFCASSQNLGPDTQYFGPGTRLTVL.

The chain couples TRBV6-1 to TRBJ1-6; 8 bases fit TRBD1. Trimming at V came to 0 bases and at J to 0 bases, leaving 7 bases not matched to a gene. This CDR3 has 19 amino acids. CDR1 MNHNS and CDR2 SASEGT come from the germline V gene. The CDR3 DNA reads TGTGCCAGCAGTGAAGCGCTCGGGACAGGCCTCTCCTATAATTCACCCCTCCACTTT. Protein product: CASSEALGTGLSYNSPLHF.

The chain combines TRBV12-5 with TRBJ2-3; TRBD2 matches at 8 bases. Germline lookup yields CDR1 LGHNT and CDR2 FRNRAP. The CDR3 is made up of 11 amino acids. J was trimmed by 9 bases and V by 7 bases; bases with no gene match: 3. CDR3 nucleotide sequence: TGTGCTAGTGCCGGGGGGGAAACGCAGTATTTT. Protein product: CASAGGETQYF.

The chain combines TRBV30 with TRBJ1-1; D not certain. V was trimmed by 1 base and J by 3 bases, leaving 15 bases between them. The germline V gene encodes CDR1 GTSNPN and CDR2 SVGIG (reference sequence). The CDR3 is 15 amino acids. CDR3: CAWSADPGKHTEAFF. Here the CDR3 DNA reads TGTGCCTGGAGTGCCGACCCAGGAAAACACACTGAAGCTTTCTTT.

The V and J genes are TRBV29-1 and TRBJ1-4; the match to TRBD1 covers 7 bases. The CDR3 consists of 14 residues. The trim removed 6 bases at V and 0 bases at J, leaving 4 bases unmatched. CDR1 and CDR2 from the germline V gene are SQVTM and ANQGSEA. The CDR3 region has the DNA TGCAGCGTCCGACAGGGTGCAACTAATGAAAAACTGTTTTTT. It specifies CSVRQGATNEKLFF.

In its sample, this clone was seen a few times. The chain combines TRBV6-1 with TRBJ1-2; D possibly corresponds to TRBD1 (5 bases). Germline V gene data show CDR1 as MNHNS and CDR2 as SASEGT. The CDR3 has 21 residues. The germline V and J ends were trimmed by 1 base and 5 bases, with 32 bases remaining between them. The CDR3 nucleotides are TGTGCCAGCAGTGAAGATTTTAATTGGGGCCTATGGCGAAAGTTGAGGTATGGCTACACCTTC. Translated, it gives CASSEDFNWGLWRKLRYGYTF.

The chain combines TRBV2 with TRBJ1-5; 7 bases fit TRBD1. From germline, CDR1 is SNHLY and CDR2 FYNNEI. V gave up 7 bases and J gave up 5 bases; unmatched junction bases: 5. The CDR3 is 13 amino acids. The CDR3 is CASITGDDQPQHF. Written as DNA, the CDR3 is TGTGCCAGCATAACAGGGGATGATCAGCCCCAGCATTTT.

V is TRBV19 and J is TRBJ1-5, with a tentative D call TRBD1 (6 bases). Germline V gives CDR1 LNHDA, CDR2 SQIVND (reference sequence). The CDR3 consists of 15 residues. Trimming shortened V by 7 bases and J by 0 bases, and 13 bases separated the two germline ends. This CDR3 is CASKSDRLSNQPQHF. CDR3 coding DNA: TGTGCCAGTAAATCGGACAGACTTAGCAATCAGCCCCAGCATTTT.

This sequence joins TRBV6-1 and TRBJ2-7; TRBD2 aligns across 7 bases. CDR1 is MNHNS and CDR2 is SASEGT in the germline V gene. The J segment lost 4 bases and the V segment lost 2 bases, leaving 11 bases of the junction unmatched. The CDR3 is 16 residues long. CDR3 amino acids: CASSERFRRESYEQYF. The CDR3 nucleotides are TGTGCCAGCAGTGAACGGTTCCGGCGGGAGTCTTACGAGCAGTACTTC.

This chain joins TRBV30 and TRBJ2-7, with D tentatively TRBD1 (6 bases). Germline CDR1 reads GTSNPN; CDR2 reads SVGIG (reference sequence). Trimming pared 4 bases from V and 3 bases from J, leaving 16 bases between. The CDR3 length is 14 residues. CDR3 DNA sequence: TGTGCCTGGAACTCAGGCAGGGGATACTACGAGCAGTACTTC. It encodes CAWNSGRGYYEQYF.

CDR3 coding DNA: TGTGCCAGCAGTGAACGAGGCGGCTATGGCTACACCTTC. It yields the protein CASSERGGYGYTF. This chain uses TRBV6-1 with TRBJ1-2, with no clear D. V lost 2 bases to trimming and J lost 4 bases, with 8 bases between them. Germline lookup yields CDR1 MNHNS and CDR2 SASEGT. This CDR3 has 13 residues.

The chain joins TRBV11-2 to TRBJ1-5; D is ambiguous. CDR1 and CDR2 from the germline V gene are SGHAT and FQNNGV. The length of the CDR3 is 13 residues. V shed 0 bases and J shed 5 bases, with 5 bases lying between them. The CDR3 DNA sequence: TGTGCCAGCAGCTTAGATCGGGATCAGCCCCAGCATTTT. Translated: CASSLDRDQPQHF.

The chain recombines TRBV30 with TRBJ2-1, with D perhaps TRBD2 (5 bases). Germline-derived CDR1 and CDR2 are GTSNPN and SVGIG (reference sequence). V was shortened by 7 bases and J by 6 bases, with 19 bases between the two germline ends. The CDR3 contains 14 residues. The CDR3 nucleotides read TGTGCCTACAAGGCGACGCAGGACTTCAATGAGCAGTTCTTC. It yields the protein CAYKATQDFNEQFF.

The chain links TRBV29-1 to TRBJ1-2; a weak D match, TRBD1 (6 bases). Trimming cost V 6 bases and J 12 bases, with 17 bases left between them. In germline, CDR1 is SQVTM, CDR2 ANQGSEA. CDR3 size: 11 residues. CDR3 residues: CSVGVGGANTF. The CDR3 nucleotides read TGCAGCGTGGGGGTGGGGGGGGCCAACACCTTC.

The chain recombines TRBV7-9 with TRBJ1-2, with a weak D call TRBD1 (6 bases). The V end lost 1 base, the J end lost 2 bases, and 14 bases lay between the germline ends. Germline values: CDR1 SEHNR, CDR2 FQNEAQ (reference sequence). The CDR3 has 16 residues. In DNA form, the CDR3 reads TGTGCCAGCAGCTTAGGAGGGCGGCAGGGGAACTATGGCTACACCTTC. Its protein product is CASSLGGRQGNYGYTF.

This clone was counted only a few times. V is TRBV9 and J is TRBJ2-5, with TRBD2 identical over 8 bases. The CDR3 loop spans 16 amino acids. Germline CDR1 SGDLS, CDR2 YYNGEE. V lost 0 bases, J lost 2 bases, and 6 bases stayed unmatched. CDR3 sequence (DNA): TGTGCCAGCAGCGTAGTTCAACTAGCGGTTCAAGAGACCCAGTACTTC. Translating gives CASSVVQLAVQETQYF. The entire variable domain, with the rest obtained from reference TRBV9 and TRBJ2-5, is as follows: DSGVTQTPKHLITATGQRVTLRCSPRSGDLSVYWYQQSLDQGLQFLIQYYNGEERAKGNILERFSAQQFPDLHSELNLSSLELGDSALYFCASSVVQLAVQETQYFGPGTRLLVL.

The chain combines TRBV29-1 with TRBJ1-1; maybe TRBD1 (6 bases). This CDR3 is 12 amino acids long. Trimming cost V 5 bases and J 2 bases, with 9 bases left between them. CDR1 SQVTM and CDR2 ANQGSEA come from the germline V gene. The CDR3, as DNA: TGCAGCGTTAACAGGGATAACACTGAAGCTTTCTTT. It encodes CSVNRDNTEAFF. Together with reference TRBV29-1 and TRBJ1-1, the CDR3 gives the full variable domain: SAVISQKPSRDICQRGTSLTIQCQVDSQVTMMFWYRQQPGQSLTLIATANQGSEATYESGFVIDKFPISRPNLTFSTLTVSNMSPEDSSIYLCSVNRDNTEAFFGQGTRLTVV.

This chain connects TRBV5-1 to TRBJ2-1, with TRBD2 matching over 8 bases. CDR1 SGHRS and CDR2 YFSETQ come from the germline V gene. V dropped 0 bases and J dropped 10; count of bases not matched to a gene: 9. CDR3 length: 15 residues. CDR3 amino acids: CASSLGLRGGSEQFF. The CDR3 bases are TGCGCCAGCAGCTTGGGGCTTCGGGGGGGATCGGAGCAGTTCTTC.